The T cell receptor beta chain under discussion was sequenced for a study of blood T cells in healthy people across ages. The authors ran a second PCR of about 6 to 11 cycles using a sample-barcoded 5' primer and a J-beta primer mix. TCRdb itself ran the 5' RACE reads through MiXCR, one entry per CDR3 protein. The sample holds about 620,000 distinct CDR3 sequences, 20% to 25% seen once. This clonotype came up a few times. Caucasian, healthy and from Russia, the donors were aged between about 6 and 90. Germline loops: CDR1 MGHRA, CDR2 YSYEKL. The CDR3 runs 16 residues. V lost 0 bases and J 3 bases, leaving 12 bases between the germline ends.

This clonotype originated in a man in his 70s in good health. The specimen was blood. The chain carries TRBV4-1 and TRBJ2-1; D gene ambiguous. CDR3 protein: CASSQELIGVYNEQFF. CDR3 coding DNA: TGCGCCAGCAGCCAAGAACTGATAGGTGTCTACAATGAGCAGTTCTTC.